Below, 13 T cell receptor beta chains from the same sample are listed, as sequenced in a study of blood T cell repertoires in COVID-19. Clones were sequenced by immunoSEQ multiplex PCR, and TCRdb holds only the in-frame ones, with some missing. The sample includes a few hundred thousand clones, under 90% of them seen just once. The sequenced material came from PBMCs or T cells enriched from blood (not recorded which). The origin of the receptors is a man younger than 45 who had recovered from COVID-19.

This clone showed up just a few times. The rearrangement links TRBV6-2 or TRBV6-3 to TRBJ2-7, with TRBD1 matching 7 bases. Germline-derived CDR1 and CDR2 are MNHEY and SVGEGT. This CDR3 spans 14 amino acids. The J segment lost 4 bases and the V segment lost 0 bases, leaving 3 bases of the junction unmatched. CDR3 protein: CASSYSRQGYEQYF. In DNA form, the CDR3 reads TGTGCCAGCAGTTACTCTAGACAGGGTTACGAGCAGTACTTC.

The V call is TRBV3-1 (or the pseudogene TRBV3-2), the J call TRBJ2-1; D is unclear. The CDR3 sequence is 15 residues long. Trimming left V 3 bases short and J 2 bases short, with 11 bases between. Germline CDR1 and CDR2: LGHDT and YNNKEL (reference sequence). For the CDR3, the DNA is TGTGCCAGCAGCCAGTCAGCACTACCCTACAATGAGCAGTTCTTC. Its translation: CASSQSALPYNEQFF.

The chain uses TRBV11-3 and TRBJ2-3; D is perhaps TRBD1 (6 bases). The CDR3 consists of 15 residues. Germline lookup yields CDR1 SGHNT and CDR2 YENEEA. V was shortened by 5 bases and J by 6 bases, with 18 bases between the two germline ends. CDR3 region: CASSPAGTQLDTQYF. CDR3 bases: TGTGCCAGCAGCCCCGCCGGGACACAGCTTGATACGCAGTATTTT.

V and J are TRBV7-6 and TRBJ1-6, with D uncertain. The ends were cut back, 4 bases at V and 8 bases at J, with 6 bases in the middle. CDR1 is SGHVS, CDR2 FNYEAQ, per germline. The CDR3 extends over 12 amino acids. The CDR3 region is CASSSFYSPLHF. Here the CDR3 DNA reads TGTGCCAGCAGCTCCTTCTATTCACCCCTCCACTTT.

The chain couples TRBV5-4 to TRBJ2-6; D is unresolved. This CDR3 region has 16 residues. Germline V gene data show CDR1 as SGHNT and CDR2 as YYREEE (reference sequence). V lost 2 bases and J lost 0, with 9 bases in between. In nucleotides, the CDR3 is TGTGCCAGCAGCTTTCGACTGCCCTCTGGGGCCAACGTCCTGACTTTC. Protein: CASSFRLPSGANVLTF.

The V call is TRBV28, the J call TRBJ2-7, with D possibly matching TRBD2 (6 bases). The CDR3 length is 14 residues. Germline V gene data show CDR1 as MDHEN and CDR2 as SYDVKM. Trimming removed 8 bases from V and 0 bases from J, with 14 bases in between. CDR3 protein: CASRTTGSSYEQYF. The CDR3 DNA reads TGTGCCAGCCGAACGACCGGGAGCTCCTACGAGCAGTACTTC. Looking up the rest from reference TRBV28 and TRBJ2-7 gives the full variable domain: DVKVTQSSRYLVKRTGEKVFLECVQDMDHENMFWYRQDPGLGLRLIYFSYDVKMKEKGDIPEGYSVSREKKERFSLILESASTNQTSMYLCASRTTGSSYEQYFGPGTRLTVT.

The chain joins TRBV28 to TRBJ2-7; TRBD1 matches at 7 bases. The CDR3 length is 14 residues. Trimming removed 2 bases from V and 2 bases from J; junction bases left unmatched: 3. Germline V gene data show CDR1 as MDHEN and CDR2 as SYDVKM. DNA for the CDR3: TGTGCCAGCAGTTTACAGGGACAGCCCTACGAGCAGTACTTC. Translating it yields CASSLQGQPYEQYF.

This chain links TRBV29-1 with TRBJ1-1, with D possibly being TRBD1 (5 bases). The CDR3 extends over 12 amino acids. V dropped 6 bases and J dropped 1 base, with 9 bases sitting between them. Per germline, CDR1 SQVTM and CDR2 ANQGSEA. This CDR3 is CSVLQENTEAFF. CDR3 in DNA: TGCAGCGTCTTACAGGAGAACACTGAAGCTTTCTTT.

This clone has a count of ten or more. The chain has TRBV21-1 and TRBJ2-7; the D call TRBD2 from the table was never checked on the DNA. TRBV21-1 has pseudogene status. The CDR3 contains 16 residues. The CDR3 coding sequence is TGTGCCAGCAGCAAAGTGTCTAGCGGGATGCCCTACGAGCAGTACTTC. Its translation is CASSKVSSGMPYEQYF.

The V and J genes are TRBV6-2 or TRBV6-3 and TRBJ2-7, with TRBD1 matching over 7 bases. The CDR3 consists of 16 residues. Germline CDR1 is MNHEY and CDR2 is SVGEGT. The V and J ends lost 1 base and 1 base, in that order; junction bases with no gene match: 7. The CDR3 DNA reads TGTGCCAGCAGTTACTTCAAGACAGGGTATTCCTACGAGCAGTACTTC. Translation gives CASSYFKTGYSYEQYF.

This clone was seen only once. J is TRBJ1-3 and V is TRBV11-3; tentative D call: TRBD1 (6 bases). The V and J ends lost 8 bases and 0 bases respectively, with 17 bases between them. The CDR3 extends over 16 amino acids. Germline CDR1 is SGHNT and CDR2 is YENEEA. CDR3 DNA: TGTGCCAGCTCTGGAAAGGACAGCCTCTCTGGAAACACCATATATTTT. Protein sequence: CASSGKDSLSGNTIYF.

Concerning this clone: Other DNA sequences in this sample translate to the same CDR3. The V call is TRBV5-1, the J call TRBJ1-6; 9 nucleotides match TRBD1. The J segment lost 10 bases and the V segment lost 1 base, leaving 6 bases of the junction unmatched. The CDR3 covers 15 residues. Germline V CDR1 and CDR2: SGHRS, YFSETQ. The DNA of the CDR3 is TGCGCCAGCAGCTTGTCCGGGACAGGGAGATCACCCCTCCACTTT. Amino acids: CASSLSGTGRSPLHF.

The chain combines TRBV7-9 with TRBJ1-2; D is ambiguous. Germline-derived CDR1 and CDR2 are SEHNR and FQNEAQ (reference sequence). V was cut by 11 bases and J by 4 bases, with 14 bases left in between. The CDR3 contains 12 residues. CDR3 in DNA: TGTGCCCTACAGCCCCCCACCTATGGCTACACCTTC. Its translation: CALQPPTYGYTF.